The rows below give T cell receptor beta chains drawn from one sample of a study of cytomegalovirus exposure and HLA in healthy donors. Measured with immunoSEQ multiplex PCR; TCRdb has only the in-frame clones, and not every one. This sample has around 130,000 clones, with more than 75% found just once. Sequencing used PBMCs. These receptors all come from a woman aged 25 to 39 in good health and CMV-seronegative. Both conserved end residues are part of each CDR3. Fields, in order: J gene, clone size, V gene, D gene, CDR3 DNA, CDR3 protein. D genes are given only for firm matches. For some rows the clone size is stated as once, few or many, or as a class when expanded; others skip it.

J gene: TRBJ2-7
clone size: NA
V gene: TRBV7-9
D gene: TRBD1
CDR3 DNA: TGTGCCAGCAGCTTAGGGACAGGGTCCTACGAGCAGTACTTC
CDR3 protein: CASSLGTGSYEQYF

J gene: TRBJ1-2
clone size: NA
V gene: TRBV18
D gene: TRBD1
CDR3 DNA: TGTGCCAGCTCACTTCCCTTGAGTCTACCGGGACAGGGGGTCGATGGCTACACCTTC
CDR3 protein: CASSLPLSLPGQGVDGYTF

J gene: TRBJ2-1
clone size: NA
V gene: TRBV19
D gene: TRBD2
CDR3 DNA: TGTGCCAGTTCTACCGGGGGGGCCCTCAATGAGCAGTTCTTC
CDR3 protein: CASSTGGALNEQFF

J gene: TRBJ2-7
clone size: NA
V gene: TRBV13
D gene: NA
CDR3 DNA: TGTGCCAGCAGCTTAGGGGTGGGGGGCTCCTACGAGCAGTACTTC
CDR3 protein: CASSLGVGGSYEQYF

J gene: TRBJ2-1
clone size: NA
V gene: TRBV5-1
D gene: NA
CDR3 DNA: TGCGCCAGCAGCGCCTATACCGGGACTTACAATGAGCAGTTCTTC
CDR3 protein: CASSAYTGTYNEQFF

J gene: TRBJ2-1
clone size: NA
V gene: TRBV10-2
D gene: NA
CDR3 DNA: TGCGCCAGCTCGGGGTGGACTGGTGAGCAGTTCTTC
CDR3 protein: CASSGWTGEQFF

J gene: TRBJ1-1
clone size: NA
V gene: TRBV19
D gene: TRBD1
CDR3 DNA: TGTGCCAGTAGTAATTCGCTGGACGGGACAGTCCCCCGGGGGGCTTTCTTT
CDR3 protein: CASSNSLDGTVPRGAFF

J gene: TRBJ2-2
clone size: NA
V gene: TRBV7-6
D gene: TRBD2
CDR3 DNA: TGTGCCAGCAGCTTAGTTGGTCGGGGGGTAGGCACCGGGGAGCTGTTTTTT
CDR3 protein: CASSLVGRGVGTGELFF

J gene: TRBJ2-7
clone size: NA
V gene: TRBV6-6
D gene: TRBD1
CDR3 DNA: TGTGCCAGCAGAACCGGGACAGGGACCTACGAGCAGTACTTC
CDR3 protein: CASRTGTGTYEQYF

J gene: TRBJ1-5
clone size: NA
V gene: TRBV18
D gene: TRBD1
CDR3 DNA: TGTGCCAGCTCACAAAACAGGGGCGGACAGCCCCAGCATTTT
CDR3 protein: CASSQNRGGQPQHF

J gene: TRBJ1-1
clone size: once
V gene: TRBV7-9
D gene: NA
CDR3 DNA: TGTGCCAGCAGCTTAGCGCAAGGGGGTAACAGGGACACTGAAGCTTTCTTT
CDR3 protein: CASSLAQGGNRDTEAFF

J gene: TRBJ2-1
clone size: NA
V gene: TRBV29-1
D gene: TRBD2
CDR3 DNA: TGCAGCGTTCAAGGTCAGCGGGGGGTCCCCTACAATGAGCAGTTCTTC
CDR3 protein: CSVQGQRGVPYNEQFF

J gene: TRBJ2-5
clone size: NA
V gene: TRBV2
D gene: TRBD2
CDR3 DNA: TGTGCCAGCAGTCCCCGAGGGACTAGCGGGGGGACCCGGGGCGAGACCCAGTACTTC
CDR3 protein: CASSPRGTSGGTRGETQYF

J gene: TRBJ1-5
clone size: NA
V gene: TRBV6-5
D gene: TRBD1
CDR3 DNA: TGTGCCAGCAGTCCAAGGGGGCCCAGCAATCAGCCCCAGCATTTT
CDR3 protein: CASSPRGPSNQPQHF

J gene: TRBJ1-2
clone size: NA
V gene: TRBV5-6
D gene: NA
CDR3 DNA: TGTGCCAGCAGCCCGCCCGGCAGCGCTTCTAGTTTTCTCGGCTACACCTTC
CDR3 protein: CASSPPGSASSFLGYTF

J gene: TRBJ2-3
clone size: NA
V gene: TRBV28
D gene: NA
CDR3 DNA: TGTGCCAGCAGTTCCCGGACTGAAGGGCAACTAGATACGCAGTATTTT
CDR3 protein: CASSSRTEGQLDTQYF

J gene: TRBJ1-3
clone size: NA
V gene: TRBV5-5
D gene: NA
CDR3 DNA: TGTGCCAGCAGCTTCAACTCTGGAAACACCATATATTTT
CDR3 protein: CASSFNSGNTIYF

J gene: TRBJ1-1
clone size: NA
V gene: TRBV19
D gene: TRBD1
CDR3 DNA: TGTGCCAGTAGTACCCCTTTCCGGGACAGACCCTACACTGAAGCTTTCTTT
CDR3 protein: CASSTPFRDRPYTEAFF

J gene: TRBJ2-5
clone size: NA
V gene: TRBV7-2
D gene: NA
CDR3 DNA: TGTGCCAGCAGCCGAGCGGGTGGGGTCAATCAAGAGACCCAGTACTTC
CDR3 protein: CASSRAGGVNQETQYF

J gene: TRBJ1-4
clone size: NA
V gene: TRBV4-3
D gene: TRBD1
CDR3 DNA: TGCGCCAGCAGCCTAACTGGACAGGGCACTAATGAAAAACTGTTTTTT
CDR3 protein: CASSLTGQGTNEKLFF

J gene: TRBJ1-6
clone size: NA
V gene: TRBV5-4
D gene: NA
CDR3 DNA: TGTGCCAGCAGCTTGGGTACTATAGGGGCTCCCCTCCACTTT
CDR3 protein: CASSLGTIGAPLHF

J gene: TRBJ2-5
clone size: NA
V gene: TRBV6-5
D gene: TRBD2
CDR3 DNA: TGTGCCAGCAGTAGGACTAGCGGGGTGGGGACCCAGTACTTC
CDR3 protein: CASSRTSGVGTQYF

J gene: TRBJ1-5
clone size: NA
V gene: TRBV19
D gene: NA
CDR3 DNA: TGTGCCAGTAGTATTTCAGGGATTCAGCCCCAGCATTTT
CDR3 protein: CASSISGIQPQHF

J gene: TRBJ2-1
clone size: NA
V gene: TRBV4-1
D gene: NA
CDR3 DNA: TGCGCCAGCAGCCAACTCAGGGGTTCCTACAATGAGCAGTTCTTC
CDR3 protein: CASSQLRGSYNEQFF

J gene: TRBJ2-5
clone size: NA
V gene: TRBV29-1
D gene: TRBD2
CDR3 DNA: TGCAGCCTTCTAGCGGGGGGTACAGAGACCCAGTACTTC
CDR3 protein: CSLLAGGTETQYF

J gene: TRBJ2-7
clone size: NA
V gene: TRBV6-6
D gene: NA
CDR3 DNA: TGTGCCAGCAGTCCAACGGGGTACGAGCAGTACTTC
CDR3 protein: CASSPTGYEQYF

J gene: TRBJ2-7
clone size: NA
V gene: TRBV7-2
D gene: TRBD2
CDR3 DNA: TGTGCCAGCAGACCGACTAGCGGGGGGTACTACGAGCAGTACTTC
CDR3 protein: CASRPTSGGYYEQYF

J gene: TRBJ2-1
clone size: NA
V gene: TRBV4-3
D gene: TRBD2
CDR3 DNA: TGCGCCAGCAGCCAAGATACCCCGGGGGGACCGGTCGGGGATGAGCAGTTCTTC
CDR3 protein: CASSQDTPGGPVGDEQFF

J gene: TRBJ2-7
clone size: once
V gene: TRBV4-2
D gene: TRBD2
CDR3 DNA: TGTGCCAGCAGCCAAGAGTGGGGGGGAATCCACGAGCAGTACTTC
CDR3 protein: CASSQEWGGIHEQYF

J gene: TRBJ1-2
clone size: NA
V gene: TRBV4-1
D gene: TRBD1
CDR3 DNA: TGCGCCAGCAGCCAAGAGGACAGGGTCTATGGCTACACCTTC
CDR3 protein: CASSQEDRVYGYTF

J gene: TRBJ2-1
clone size: NA
V gene: TRBV11-3
D gene: NA
CDR3 DNA: TGTGCCAGCAGCTCACATAGCAAGGAGCAGTTCTTC
CDR3 protein: CASSSHSKEQFF

J gene: TRBJ2-1
clone size: NA
V gene: TRBV4-2
D gene: NA
CDR3 DNA: TGTGCCAGCAGCCAAGTGGAGGGCTACAATGAGCAGTTCTTC
CDR3 protein: CASSQVEGYNEQFF